This T cell receptor beta chain was observed in a study of cytomegalovirus exposure and HLA in healthy donors. Looking at the study overall: From HLA-typed donors, an early data release held 70 million to 100 million unique TCRs. Study conclusions and caveats: On later analysis, the bulk of CMV-associated TCR beta chains appeared to be HLA-restricted.

It was with 60 Vbeta and 13 Jbeta primers that the PCR ran. Sequencing used immunoSEQ multiplex PCR; TCRdb keeps in-frame clones, though not all of them. The data contain some 120,000 clones, 70% of them singletons. Germline CDR1 and CDR2: SGHNT and YENEEA. The J segment lost 5 bases and the V segment lost 0 bases, leaving 5 bases of the junction unmatched. This CDR3 spans 16 amino acids. About this clone: Its antigen remains unknown.

Sequenced: PBMCs. The chain couples TRBV11-3 to TRBJ2-2, with 8 bases lining up with TRBD1. The sequence derives from a man younger than 40 in good health and CMV-seropositive. CDR3 protein: CASSLETGASTGELFF. The CDR3 DNA sequence: TGTGCCAGCAGCTTAGAGACAGGGGCTTCGACCGGGGAGCTGTTTTTT. Combining the CDR3 with reference TRBV11-3 and TRBJ2-2 gives the whole variable domain EAGVVQSPRYKIIEKKQPVAFWCNPISGHNTLYWYLQNLGQGPELLIRYENEEAVDDSQLPKDRFSAERLKGVDSTLKIQPAELGDSAVYLCASSLETGASTGELFFGEGSRLTVL.